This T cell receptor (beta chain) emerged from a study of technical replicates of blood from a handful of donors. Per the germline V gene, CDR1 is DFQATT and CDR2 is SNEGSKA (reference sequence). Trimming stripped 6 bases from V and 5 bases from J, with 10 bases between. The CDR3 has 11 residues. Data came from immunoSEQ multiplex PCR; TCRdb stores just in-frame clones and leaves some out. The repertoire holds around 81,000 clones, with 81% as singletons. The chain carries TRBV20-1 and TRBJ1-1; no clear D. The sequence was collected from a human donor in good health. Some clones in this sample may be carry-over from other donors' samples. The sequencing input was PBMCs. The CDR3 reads CSAAVVTEAFF. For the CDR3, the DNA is TGCAGTGCCGCAGTTGTGACTGAAGCTTTCTTT.